Presented here are 24 T cell receptor beta chains from one specimen sequenced in a study of T cells after yellow fever vaccination. TCRdb ran MiXCR on the 5' RACE reads and lists one entry per CDR3 protein. The data show 450,000 to 550,000 distinct CDR3 sequences, 21% seen once. Specimen: PBMCs, collected 21 days after the first yellow fever vaccination. The receptors stem from a man between 18 and 35 years old who received the YFV17D yellow fever vaccine.

The chain's CDR3 is CAIRLQEAETQYF. In DNA form, the CDR3 reads TGTGCCATCAGGCTACAGGAGGCTGAGACCCAGTACTTC. This chain connects TRBV10-3 to TRBJ2-5; D tentatively fits TRBD1 or TRBD2 (5 bases each). CDR1 and CDR2 from the germline V gene are ENHRY and SYGVKD. The CDR3 consists of 13 residues. Trimming shortened V by 6 bases and J by 5 bases, and 13 bases separated the two germline ends.

This sequence joins TRBV14 and TRBJ2-1; possible D gene TRBD2, 6 bases. Germline V gives CDR1 SGHDN, CDR2 FVKESK. Trimming cost V 0 bases and J 3 bases, with 15 bases left between them. CDR3 length: 17 residues. The CDR3 sequence is CASSQDRLAGRYNEQFF. CDR3 DNA sequence: TGTGCCAGCAGCCAAGATAGATTGGCGGGACGCTACAATGAGCAGTTCTTC.

The V gene is TRBV20-1, the J gene TRBJ2-5; 8 bases agree with TRBD2. Per the germline V gene, CDR1 is DFQATT and CDR2 is SNEGSKA (reference sequence). Unmatched junction bases numbered 10, after V lost 3 bases and J lost 4 bases. The CDR3 is made up of 15 amino acids. The CDR3 DNA sequence: TGCAGTGCTAGTTCCGGGAGGGTTCGGGGAGAGACCCAGTACTTC. The encoded protein is CSASSGRVRGETQYF.

The chain has TRBV7-2 and TRBJ1-6; D remains ambiguous. CDR1 SGHTA and CDR2 FQGNSA come from the germline V gene. The CDR3 consists of 13 residues. V lost 1 base and J 9 bases, leaving 7 bases between the germline ends. The CDR3 reads CASSLGARSPLHF. The CDR3 DNA is TGTGCCAGCAGCTTAGGCGCACGTTCACCCCTCCACTTT. Using reference TRBV7-2 and TRBJ1-6 for the parts outside the CDR3, the full variable domain is GAGVSQSPSNKVTEKGKDVELRCDPISGHTALYWYRQSLGQGLEFLIYFQGNSAPDKSGLPSDRFSAERTGGSVSTLTIQRTQQEDSAVYLCASSLGARSPLHFGNGTRLTVT.

J is TRBJ2-5 and V is TRBV20-1; 8 nucleotides agree with TRBD2. The CDR3 spans 14 residues. V lost 4 bases to trimming and J lost 7 bases; unmatched junction nucleotides: 11. CDR1 is DFQATT, CDR2 SNEGSKA, per germline (reference sequence). The CDR3 is CSAIAGGALGTQYF. The CDR3, as DNA: TGCAGTGCTATCGCGGGGGGCGCCCTGGGGACCCAGTACTTC.

This clonotype was counted between two and nine times. The CDR3 region has the DNA TGTGCCAGCAGTGCGGAGGGGGCGCGAGGTCAGCCCCAGCATTTT. This translates into CASSAEGARGQPQHF. V is TRBV2 and J is TRBJ1-5, with 7 bases matching TRBD1. Trimming cost V 4 bases and J 6 bases; bases outside gene matches: 9. CDR1 and CDR2 from the germline V gene are SNHLY and FYNNEI. This CDR3 is 15 amino acids long.

The chain carries TRBV29-1 and TRBJ1-5, with 9 bases matching TRBD1. V lost 7 bases, J lost 6 bases, and 7 bases stayed unmatched. This CDR3 has 13 amino acids. Germline lookup yields CDR1 SQVTM and CDR2 ANQGSEA. The CDR3 spells CSGSQGAGQPQHF. In nucleotides, the CDR3 is TGCAGCGGGTCACAGGGGGCAGGTCAGCCCCAGCATTTT.

This clonotype turned up a few times. CDR3 DNA: TGCAGTGCTGGAGGGGGTAACACAGATACGCAGTATTTT. It codes for CSAGGGNTDTQYF. V is TRBV20-1 and J is TRBJ2-3; either TRBD1 or TRBD2 may supply D (6 bases each). The CDR3 loop spans 13 amino acids. Germline CDR1 DFQATT, CDR2 SNEGSKA (reference sequence). Trimming took off 5 bases at V and 2 bases at J, with 11 bases between the two ends.

The J gene is TRBJ2-2, the V gene TRBV28; TRBD1 matches at 9 bases. Losses at the gene ends were 3 bases for V and 1 base for J; bases not matched to a gene: 3. Germline CDR1 MDHEN, CDR2 SYDVKM. CDR3 length: 16 amino acids. The DNA of the CDR3 is TGTGCCAGCAGTTTCCGGGACAGGGTGAACACCGGGGAGCTGTTTTTT. Amino acid sequence: CASSFRDRVNTGELFF.

There are a few counts of this clonotype. The CDR3: CASSLDIYRDNEQFF. The DNA of the CDR3 is TGCGCCAGCAGCCTCGATATATACAGGGACAATGAGCAGTTCTTC. V gene TRBV4-3 combines with J gene TRBJ2-1, with TRBD1 as a possible D gene (6 bases). The V end lost 4 bases, the J end lost 5 bases, and 15 bases lay between the germline ends. The CDR3 spans 15 residues. CDR1 is LGHNA and CDR2 is YSLEER in the germline V gene.

V usage is TRBV7-6 and J usage is TRBJ2-5, with D hard to call. V dropped 0 bases and J dropped 5 bases, with 16 bases sitting between them. The length of the CDR3 is 16 residues. CDR1 and CDR2 from the germline V gene are SGHVS and FNYEAQ. This CDR3 is CASSLARVSRIETQYF. The CDR3 coding sequence is TGTGCCAGCAGCTTAGCGCGCGTCAGCCGCATTGAGACCCAGTACTTC.

The V and J genes are TRBV6-5 and TRBJ1-1, with D tentatively TRBD1 (5 bases). Per the germline V gene, CDR1 is MNHEY and CDR2 is SVGAGI. The CDR3 length is 14 residues. The V gene lost 2 bases and the J gene lost 8 bases, with 15 bases spanning the gap. The CDR3 DNA reads TGTGCCAGCAGTTACCAGGCAGGGTGGGGGGAAGCTTTCTTT. Translating it yields CASSYQAGWGEAFF.

This clonotype was seen ten or more times. Sequence at one end of the junction differs from germline and may be a read error. The chain employs TRBV20-1 and TRBJ1-3; D is possibly TRBD1 (6 bases). Per the germline V gene, CDR1 is DFQATT and CDR2 is SNEGSKA (reference sequence). This CDR3 contains 15 residues. The CDR3 spells CSARGDTDSGNTIYF. The CDR3 bases are TGCAGTGCCAGAGGGGACACTGACTCTGGAAACACCATATATTTT.

This clonotype was picked up a small number of times. This chain joins TRBV12-3 or TRBV12-4 and TRBJ1-4; 9 bases map to TRBD1. V shed 5 bases and J 6 bases; nucleotides not matched to a gene: 4. This CDR3 comprises 14 residues. CDR3 residues: CASSDRDRDEKLFF. CDR3 in DNA: TGTGCCAGCAGTGACCGGGACAGGGATGAAAAACTGTTTTTT.

This clonotype has more than one count but fewer than ten. The chain uses TRBV4-3 and TRBJ2-1; D not resolved. Trimming shortened V by 4 bases and J by 4 bases, and 11 bases separated the two germline ends. In germline, CDR1 is LGHNA, CDR2 YSLEER. The CDR3 consists of 14 residues. The CDR3 nucleotides read TGCGCCAGCAGCCCTAAGTCCGGGTACAATGAGCAGTTCTTC. Translation gives CASSPKSGYNEQFF.

This clonotype appeared a few times. The J gene is TRBJ2-1, the V gene TRBV5-1; 10 positions agree with TRBD2. CDR1 SGHRS and CDR2 YFSETQ come from the germline V gene. V was clipped by 0 bases and J by 5 bases; unmatched bases: 8. The CDR3 runs 17 residues. The CDR3 here is CASSLEPLAGVNNEQFF. The CDR3 DNA reads TGCGCCAGCAGCTTGGAGCCCCTAGCGGGGGTAAACAATGAGCAGTTCTTC.

The J gene is TRBJ2-5, the V gene TRBV6-5, with 13 positions matching TRBD2. Per germline, CDR1 MNHEY and CDR2 SVGAGI. V lost 6 bases and J lost 3; bases outside the gene matches: 4. This CDR3 contains 15 residues. The CDR3 DNA reads as TGTGCCAGCAGGTTTACTAGCGGGGGGGAAGAGACCCAGTACTTC. Its protein product is CASRFTSGGEETQYF.

This clonotype was counted many times. J is TRBJ2-5 and V is TRBV7-9; D remains unclear. Germline loops: CDR1 SEHNR, CDR2 FQNEAQ (reference sequence). The CDR3 contains 12 residues. Trimming cost V 8 bases and J 2 bases, with 9 bases left between them. CDR3 nucleotide sequence: TGTGCCAGCTCGTTCACTCAAGAGACCCAGTACTTC. Protein sequence: CASSFTQETQYF.

This clonotype showed up just a few times. The chain couples TRBV28 to TRBJ2-7; TRBD1 might be the D (6 bases). This CDR3 comprises 14 residues. Germline CDR1 and CDR2: MDHEN and SYDVKM. Trimming took 2 bases from V and 6 from J, leaving 14 bases between them. The CDR3 loop reads CASSLNGGWGEQYV. The CDR3 nucleotides read TGTGCCAGCAGTTTAAATGGGGGCTGGGGCGAGCAGTACGTC.

There are a few counts of this clonotype. V and J are TRBV7-9 and TRBJ1-1; D unclear. V was clipped by 1 base and J by 5 bases, with 11 bases between them. Germline V gives CDR1 SEHNR, CDR2 FQNEAQ (reference sequence). The CDR3 is made up of 14 amino acids. The CDR3 DNA is TGTGCCAGCAGCTTAGAAAACGGGCGGACTGAAGCTTTCTTT. Translated: CASSLENGRTEAFF.

This clonotype was counted only a few times. The chain is built from TRBV9 and TRBJ2-3, with TRBD2 matching over 13 bases. The CDR3 length is 16 residues. Losses at the gene ends were 4 bases for V and 2 bases for J; bases not matched to a gene: 4. Germline V lookup: CDR1 SGDLS, CDR2 YYNGEE. The CDR3 here is CASSMGLAGTTDTQYF. The CDR3 DNA is TGTGCCAGCAGCATGGGACTAGCGGGGACCACAGATACGCAGTATTTT. The variable domain in full, with the rest retrieved from reference TRBV9 and TRBJ2-3, is DSGVTQTPKHLITATGQRVTLRCSPRSGDLSVYWYQQSLDQGLQFLIQYYNGEERAKGNILERFSAQQFPDLHSELNLSSLELGDSALYFCASSMGLAGTTDTQYFGPGTRLTVL.

The chain carries TRBV4-1 and TRBJ2-7; D may correspond to TRBD1 or TRBD2 (5 bases each). The CDR3 is 13 amino acids. V was clipped by 2 bases and J by 3 bases, with 8 bases between them. CDR1 MGHRA and CDR2 YSYEKL come from the germline V gene. CDR3 nucleotides: TGCGCCAGCAGCCAAACGGGGCACTACGAGCAGTACTTC. The encoded protein is CASSQTGHYEQYF.

This clonotype was counted ten times or more. The junction and the germline gene differ at one end; a read error may be behind it. The V and J genes are TRBV7-9 and TRBJ2-3, with 10 bases that match TRBD2. In germline, CDR1 is SEHNR, CDR2 FQNEAQ (reference sequence). The CDR3 totals 13 residues. The CDR3 coding sequence is TGTGCCAGCAGCTTAAGGTCTAGCGGGGGCGTTCCTTTT. Translating it yields CASSLRSSGGVPF.

On this clonotype itself: Since a much larger clone is just one base distant, this may be a read error. The gene calls are TRBV28 and TRBJ1-5; TRBD1 is a possible D gene (5 bases). Germline CDR1 reads MDHEN; CDR2 reads SYDVKM. The CDR3 has 14 residues. The ends were cut back, 7 bases at V and 2 bases at J, with 12 bases in the middle. CDR3 nucleotides: TGTGCCAGCAACTTCGGGGGAGGCAATCAGCCCCAGCATTTT. It translates to CASNFGGGNQPQHF.